Below, 12 T cell receptor beta chains from the same sample are listed, as sequenced in a study of shared clonotypes between healthy human individuals. Only in-frame clones appear in the TCRdb table, and some are missing; sequencing was by immunoSEQ multiplex PCR. The top ten hold around 0.13% of the sample, which has approximately 2.4 million clones, 90% to 96% seen once. The sample comprised naive CD4+ T cells sorted from blood. Subset noted: CD45RA+ positively selected. The receptors were sampled from a man younger than 30 in good health.

The chain joins TRBV7-8 to TRBJ2-3; D not certain. This CDR3 region has 13 residues. Per the germline V gene, CDR1 is SGHVS and CDR2 is FQNEAQ. Between the trimmed V and J ends, which lost 1 base and 1 base, there was a span of 3 bases. The CDR3 loop reads CASSLDRTDTQYF. DNA of the CDR3: TGTGCCAGCAGCTTAGACCGCACAGATACGCAGTATTTT.

J is TRBJ1-4 and V is TRBV6-1; tentative D call: TRBD1 (5 bases). CDR3 length equals 16 residues. The germline V gene encodes CDR1 MNHNS and CDR2 SASEGT. V was cut by 2 bases and J by 6 bases, with 16 bases left in between. CDR3 protein: CASSEPSGGVYEKLFF. CDR3 in DNA: TGTGCCAGCAGTGAACCCTCGGGGGGGGTTTATGAAAAACTGTTTTTT.

This chain joins TRBV5-1 and TRBJ2-3, with 7 positions matching TRBD1. J lost 4 bases, V lost 0 bases, and 5 bases had no gene match. Germline-derived CDR1 and CDR2 are SGHRS and YFSETQ. The CDR3 has 15 residues. The CDR3, as DNA: TGCGCCAGCAGCTTGGAAAAGGGGGCCGCAGATACGCAGTATTTT. It encodes CASSLEKGAADTQYF.

This clone was detected only once. The chain is built from TRBV25-1 and TRBJ1-1, with 8 nucleotides matching TRBD1. V lost 7 bases, J lost 3 bases, and 7 bases stayed unmatched. The CDR3 runs to 14 residues. Germline V gene sequence: CDR1 MGHDK, CDR2 SYGVNS. The CDR3 spells CASTPMTGDTEAFF. DNA for the CDR3: TGTGCCAGCACCCCAATGACAGGGGACACTGAAGCTTTCTTT. The full variable domain, rest sourced from reference TRBV25-1 and TRBJ1-1, is EADIYQTPRYLVIGTGKKITLECSQTMGHDKMYWYQQDPGMELHLIHYSYGVNSTEKGDLSSESTVSRIRTEHFPLTLESARPSHTSQYLCASTPMTGDTEAFFGQGTRLTVV.

This clone showed up just once. The V call is TRBV11-2, the J call TRBJ1-4; the D is unclear. Trimming removed 6 bases from V and 0 bases from J, with 8 bases in between. This CDR3 contains 14 residues. CDR1 and CDR2 from the germline V gene are SGHAT and FQNNGV. CDR3 sequence (DNA): TGTGCCAGCAGTCTTGGGTCAACTAATGAAAAACTGTTTTTT. Amino acid sequence: CASSLGSTNEKLFF.

The chain couples TRBV2 to TRBJ1-2, with TRBD1 matching over 7 bases. Germline V lookup: CDR1 SNHLY, CDR2 FYNNEI. J gave up 2 bases and V 7 bases, and 4 bases lay outside the gene matches. This CDR3 region has 13 residues. This CDR3 reads CASTNRGNYGYTF. The CDR3 DNA sequence: TGTGCCAGCACGAACAGGGGAAACTATGGCTACACCTTC.

This chain uses TRBV18 with TRBJ2-1, with 11 bases lining up with TRBD1. CDR3 length: 16 residues. The germline gives CDR1 KGHSH, CDR2 LQKENI. J lost 6 bases, V lost 3 bases, and 7 bases had no gene match. The CDR3: CASSPMGGQGANEQFF. CDR3 nucleotides: TGTGCCAGCTCACCCATGGGAGGACAGGGGGCCAATGAGCAGTTCTTC.

The count of this clone is one. CDR3 amino acids: CASRTSSGGGYTF. The CDR3 DNA sequence: TGTGCCAGCAGGACCTCATCCGGGGGTGGCTACACCTTC. The chain has TRBV6-1 and TRBJ1-2; a weak D match, TRBD1 (5 bases). The CDR3 runs to 13 residues. Germline loops: CDR1 MNHNS, CDR2 SASEGT. The germline V and J ends were trimmed by 6 bases and 7 bases, with 15 bases remaining between them.

The chain couples TRBV18 to TRBJ2-3; D not certain. V lost 6 bases and J lost 3, with 7 bases in between. The CDR3 has 12 residues. Germline assignment: CDR1 KGHSH and CDR2 LQKENI. The CDR3 region has the DNA TGTGCCAGCTCTCTTCTTACAGATACGCAGTATTTT. It codes for CASSLLTDTQYF.

The J gene is TRBJ1-6, the V gene TRBV19; no definite D call. Trimming removed 3 bases from V and 4 bases from J, with 13 bases in between. This CDR3 region has 16 residues. Germline values: CDR1 LNHDA, CDR2 SQIVND (reference sequence). In nucleotides, the CDR3 is TGTGCCAGTAGTATGGCCGTAGGCGGGTATAATTCACCCCTCCACTTT. Its translation: CASSMAVGGYNSPLHF.

The chain links TRBV30 to TRBJ1-6; D gene uncertain. The V end was cut by 2 bases, the J end by 4 bases, with 12 bases between. The CDR3 is made up of 15 amino acids. Germline V gives CDR1 GTSNPN, CDR2 SVGIG (reference sequence). CDR3: CAWSREGIYNSPLHF. As DNA, the CDR3 is TGTGCCTGGAGTAGGGAGGGAATTTATAATTCACCCCTCCACTTT.

A word on this clone: The identical CDR3 is also encoded by other nucleotide sequences in the sample. V is TRBV10-3 and J is TRBJ2-7; no clear D. The germline CDR1 and CDR2 sequences are ENHRY and SYGVKD. The V end lost 4 bases, the J end lost 1 base, and 5 bases lay between the germline ends. This CDR3 spans 12 amino acids. The DNA of the CDR3 is TGTGCCATCAGTGGGCCATCCTACGAGCAGTACTTC. Its protein is CAISGPSYEQYF.